This TCR beta chain appears in the sequencing data of a study of cytomegalovirus exposure and HLA in healthy donors. Study-level findings and limits: The productive fraction for most TCR beta V segments was about 87% or about 30% in an earlier analysis. In vitro testing confirmed a few CMV-associated chains as specific for CMV antigens.

Primers for the PCR totalled 60 Vbeta and 13 Jbeta. Here immunoSEQ multiplex PCR was the method, and the copy in TCRdb shows in-frame clones only, minus some. Here the sample spans tens of thousands of clones, approximately 70% being singletons. V was pared by 7 bases and J by 6 bases, with 9 bases between. The CDR3 is 11 amino acids. The germline V gene encodes CDR1 GTSNPN and CDR2 SVGIG (reference sequence). Donors were ostensibly healthy at sampling, although undocumented immune exposures were probable. On this clone itself: Its specificity is unknown.

The chain recombines TRBV30 with TRBJ2-2; no reliable D call. This sequence was found in a male donor in good health and CMV-seropositive. The sample was PBMCs. CDR3 residues: CASTLSGELFF. The CDR3 region has the DNA TGTGCCTCCACTCTATCCGGGGAGCTGTTTTTT.